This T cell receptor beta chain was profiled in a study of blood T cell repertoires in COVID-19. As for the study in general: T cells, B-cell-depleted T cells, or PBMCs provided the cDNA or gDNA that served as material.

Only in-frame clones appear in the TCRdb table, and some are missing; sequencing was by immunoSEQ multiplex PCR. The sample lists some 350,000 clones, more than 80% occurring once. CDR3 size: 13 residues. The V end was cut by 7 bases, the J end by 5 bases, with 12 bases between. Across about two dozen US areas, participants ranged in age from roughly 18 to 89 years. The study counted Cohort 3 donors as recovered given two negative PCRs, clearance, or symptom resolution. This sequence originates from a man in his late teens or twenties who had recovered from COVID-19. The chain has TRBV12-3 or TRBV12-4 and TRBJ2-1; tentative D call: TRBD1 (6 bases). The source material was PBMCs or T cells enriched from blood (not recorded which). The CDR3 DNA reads TGTGCCAGCAAACCGGACAGTGACAATGAGCAGTTCTTC. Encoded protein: CASKPDSDNEQFF.